The next 28 T cell receptor beta chains were all read from a single sample in a study of T-cell memory formation after mild COVID-19. TCRdb reprocessed the 5' RACE reads via MiXCR and lists one record per CDR3 protein. The sample has approximately 40,000 distinct CDR3 sequences, about an eighth seen once. Material: PBMCs or a T cell subset sorted from them (not recorded which). These receptors were taken from a man aged 18 to 29 who had mild COVID-19 (a few samples of this study predate the infection). Cell type and time point are not known.

This clonotype appeared many times. The V and J genes are TRBV6-6 and TRBJ2-5, with unresolved D. Germline loops: CDR1 MNHNY, CDR2 SVGAGI (reference sequence). The V end was cut by 4 bases, the J end by 2 bases, with 5 bases between. The CDR3 sequence is 12 residues long. CDR3: CASSLPQETQYF. The CDR3 bases are TGTGCCAGCAGTTTACCACAAGAGACCCAGTACTTC.

This chain connects TRBV4-2 to TRBJ1-3, with D unresolved. The CDR3 is 17 amino acids. From germline, CDR1 is LGHNA and CDR2 YNFKEQ. The V and J ends lost 3 bases and 0 bases respectively, with 15 bases between them. CDR3 nucleotides: TGTGCCAGCAGCCAGAAACGAGTCCCCGACTCTGGAAACACCATATATTTT. Its translation: CASSQKRVPDSGNTIYF.

In DNA, the CDR3 is TGCAGCGTCCTGGGGCGAGGAGGACTTGATACGCAGTATTTT. Protein product: CSVLGRGGLDTQYF. The J gene is TRBJ2-3, the V gene TRBV29-1, with D possibly called TRBD1 or TRBD2 (5 bases each). V lost 6 bases, J lost 6 bases, and 19 bases lay in between. The CDR3 totals 14 residues. The germline gives CDR1 SQVTM, CDR2 ANQGSEA.

This clonotype was seen at least ten times. The V call is TRBV29-1, the J call TRBJ2-3, with a possible D match to TRBD1 (7 bases). V was pared by 6 bases and J by 5 bases, with 21 bases between. CDR1 is SQVTM and CDR2 is ANQGSEA in the germline V gene. The CDR3 extends over 15 amino acids. The CDR3 spells CSVEEADRRGDTQYF. The CDR3 nucleotides are TGCAGCGTCGAGGAGGCGGACAGGAGGGGAGATACGCAGTATTTT.

V gene TRBV4-3 combines with J gene TRBJ1-5; D is undetermined. This CDR3 region has 16 residues. Trimming removed 0 bases at V and 0 bases at J, with 9 bases between. Germline V lookup: CDR1 LGHNA, CDR2 YSLEER. CDR3: CASSQDWLYSNQPQHF. The DNA of the CDR3 is TGCGCCAGCAGCCAAGATTGGCTGTATAGCAATCAGCCCCAGCATTTT.

This clonotype was observed many times. The rearrangement uses TRBV10-3 and TRBJ2-7, with D tentatively TRBD2 (6 bases). The CDR3 contains 12 residues. The V end lost 7 bases, the J end lost 5 bases, and 12 bases lay between the germline ends. The germline CDR1 and CDR2 sequences are ENHRY and SYGVKD. CDR3 bases: TGTGCCATCACTTGGGACTCTAACGAGCAGTACTTC. Its protein product is CAITWDSNEQYF.

This clonotype was found many times. V and J are TRBV6-5 and TRBJ1-5; D is undetermined. Germline CDR1 reads MNHEY; CDR2 reads SVGAGI. V lost 4 bases and J lost 4, with 8 bases in between. CDR3 length: 13 amino acids. As DNA, the CDR3 is TGTGCCAGCAGTTTGAGGGCTAATCAGCCCCAGCATTTT. Residues: CASSLRANQPQHF.

The rearrangement joins TRBV20-1 to TRBJ2-2; D not resolved. V shed 2 bases and J shed 4 bases, with 8 bases lying between them. The CDR3 spans 13 residues. Germline CDR1 is DFQATT and CDR2 is SNEGSKA (reference sequence). DNA for the CDR3: TGCAGTGCTAGACCCCTCAGCACCGGGGAGCTGTTTTTT. As protein: CSARPLSTGELFF.

V usage is TRBV2 and J usage is TRBJ1-5, with TRBD1 as a possible D gene (6 bases). Trimming took off 8 bases at V and 4 bases at J, with 12 bases between the two ends. This CDR3 is 13 amino acids long. Germline lookup yields CDR1 SNHLY and CDR2 FYNNEI. CDR3 DNA: TGTGCCAGCGGAAGAACAGGGAATCAGCCCCAGCATTTT. Translated, it gives CASGRTGNQPQHF.

At least ten counts were recorded for this clonotype. This rearrangement joins TRBV27 to TRBJ1-5, with a tentative D call TRBD1 (5 bases). The CDR3 covers 14 residues. V was trimmed by 5 bases and J by 4 bases, leaving 12 bases between them. CDR1 and CDR2 (germline): MNHEY, SMNVEV (reference sequence). The CDR3 protein is CASSRQSQNQPQHF. The CDR3 region has the DNA TGTGCCAGCAGTCGACAGTCCCAAAATCAGCCCCAGCATTTT.

This clonotype was detected many times. The chain is built from TRBV20-1 and TRBJ1-1; the D is unclear. CDR1 is DFQATT and CDR2 is SNEGSKA in the germline V gene (reference sequence). The V end lost 3 bases, the J end lost 10 bases, and 9 bases lay between the germline ends. The CDR3 runs to 10 residues. The CDR3 loop is CSASAARAFF. The CDR3 nucleotides read TGCAGTGCTAGTGCTGCGCGAGCTTTCTTT.

The table lists this clonotype with many counts. The chain carries TRBV18 and TRBJ2-4, with D possibly being TRBD1 (6 bases). Germline loops: CDR1 KGHSH, CDR2 LQKENI. Trimming shortened V by 3 bases and J by 2 bases, and 8 bases separated the two germline ends. The CDR3 loop spans 14 amino acids. The chain's CDR3 is CASSPDRSKNIQYF. CDR3 nucleotides: TGTGCCAGCTCACCGGACAGATCCAAAAACATTCAGTACTTC.

This clonotype has ten or more counts. The CDR3 spells CASNRQGETGELFF. As DNA, the CDR3 is TGTGCCAGCAACCGACAGGGGGAAACCGGGGAGCTGTTTTTT. The genes are TRBV27 and TRBJ2-2, with 9 positions matching TRBD1. Germline assignment: CDR1 MNHEY and CDR2 SMNVEV (reference sequence). The J segment lost 5 bases and the V segment lost 7 bases, leaving 5 bases of the junction unmatched. The CDR3 consists of 14 residues.

This clonotype has at least ten counts. The gene calls are TRBV12-3 or TRBV12-4 and TRBJ2-1; 16 positions agree with TRBD2. The J segment lost 3 bases and the V segment lost 5 bases, leaving 7 bases of the junction unmatched. The CDR3 runs 18 residues. This chain's CDR3 is CASSPTGLAGGYYNEQFF. The CDR3 coding sequence is TGTGCCAGCAGTCCCACGGGACTAGCGGGGGGGTACTACAATGAGCAGTTCTTC.

This clonotype was recorded at least ten times. This chain joins TRBV20-1 and TRBJ1-2; 9 bases align to TRBD1. Per the germline V gene, CDR1 is DFQATT and CDR2 is SNEGSKA (reference sequence). Trimming took 1 base from V and 12 from J; bases not matched to a gene: 3. The CDR3 totals 11 residues. This CDR3 reads CSARGQGDDTF. The CDR3 DNA is TGCAGTGCTAGAGGACAGGGGGATGACACCTTC.

The sample holds many counts of this clonotype. The chain employs TRBV20-1 and TRBJ2-2, with 9 bases lining up with TRBD1. The V and J ends lost 6 bases and 1 base, in that order; junction bases with no gene match: 0. The CDR3 has 13 amino acids. The germline CDR1 and CDR2 sequences are DFQATT and SNEGSKA (reference sequence). The CDR3 nucleotides read TGCAGTGCGGGACAGGGGAACACCGGGGAGCTGTTTTTT. Translated: CSAGQGNTGELFF.

The chain links TRBV7-3 to TRBJ2-1; unclear D gene. V lost 5 bases and J 2 bases, leaving 13 bases between the germline ends. Germline values: CDR1 SGHTA, CDR2 FQGTGA. The CDR3 contains 15 residues. CDR3 DNA sequence: TGTGCCAGCAGCCCCGGAGCTGGGCCCTACAATGAGCAGTTCTTC. It translates to CASSPGAGPYNEQFF.

This clonotype occurred a few times. The chain combines TRBV7-3 with TRBJ2-1, with no clear D. Germline lookup yields CDR1 SGHTA and CDR2 FQGTGA. With 0 bases removed from V and 10 bases from J, the gap between germline ends came to 7 bases. The CDR3 sequence is 12 residues long. CDR3 in DNA: TGTGCCAGCAGCTTAACGGAAGGGGAGCAGTTCTTC. Translated: CASSLTEGEQFF.

Many counts were recorded for this clonotype. The chain combines TRBV24-1 with TRBJ2-2; 7 positions match TRBD1. V was clipped by 0 bases and J by 3 bases; unmatched bases: 0. Germline-derived CDR1 and CDR2 are KGHDR and SFDVKD. The CDR3 runs to 15 residues. As DNA, the CDR3 is TGTGCCACCAGTGATTTGGACAGGGACACCGGGGAGCTGTTTTTT. As protein: CATSDLDRDTGELFF.

The genes are TRBV7-2 and TRBJ1-1; TRBD1 matches 10 bases. The V segment lost 6 bases and the J segment 4 bases; nucleotides outside the gene matches: 5. The CDR3 runs 14 residues. The germline V gene has CDR1 SGHTA and CDR2 FQGNSA. CDR3 coding DNA: TGTGCCAGCAGGATGGGACAGGGGCCCACTGAAGCTTTCTTT. Translating gives CASRMGQGPTEAFF.

The chain is built from TRBV27 and TRBJ2-7; no firm D call. CDR3 length: 13 amino acids. Germline CDR1 MNHEY, CDR2 SMNVEV (reference sequence). Trimming removed 6 bases from V and 3 bases from J, with 12 bases in between. DNA for the CDR3: TGTGCCAGCAGCCCAACTCCGTACTACGAGCAGTACTTC. This encodes CASSPTPYYEQYF.

This clonotype is categorized as large. The chain has TRBV27 and TRBJ2-7; 7 bases align to TRBD2. The CDR3 has 15 amino acids. The germline CDR1 and CDR2 sequences are MNHEY and SMNVEV (reference sequence). The trim removed 6 bases at V and 2 bases at J, leaving 10 bases unmatched. The CDR3 spells CASSQWGGTPYEQYF. For the CDR3, the DNA is TGTGCCAGCAGCCAATGGGGGGGTACGCCCTACGAGCAGTACTTC.

This clonotype showed up many times. The chain couples TRBV7-3 to TRBJ2-4; 8 nucleotides align to TRBD1. Germline V gives CDR1 SGHTA, CDR2 FQGTGA. V lost 5 bases to trimming and J lost 7 bases; unmatched junction nucleotides: 10. The CDR3 is 15 amino acids. The CDR3 sequence is CASSPQGALGNIQYF. The CDR3 DNA reads as TGTGCCAGCAGCCCGCAGGGGGCGCTTGGGAACATTCAGTACTTC.

This clonotype came up many times. The chain recombines TRBV20-1 with TRBJ1-2; D ambiguous. The CDR3 consists of 14 residues. V lost 0 bases and J 2 bases, leaving 10 bases between the germline ends. From germline, CDR1 is DFQATT and CDR2 SNEGSKA (reference sequence). CDR3 amino acids: CSARDWEVNYGYTF. DNA for the CDR3: TGCAGTGCTAGAGATTGGGAGGTCAACTATGGCTACACCTTC.

This clonotype was seen ten or more times. The V gene is TRBV3-1, the J gene TRBJ2-5; no reliable D call. CDR1 LGHDT and CDR2 YNNKEL come from the germline V gene (reference sequence). There are 11 residues in the CDR3. Trimming shortened V by 1 base and J by 7 bases, and 4 bases separated the two germline ends. Here the CDR3 DNA reads TGTGCCAGCAGCCAAGGGCCGACCCAGTACTTC. The encoded protein is CASSQGPTQYF.

The V call is TRBV4-2, the J call TRBJ2-7; perhaps D is TRBD1 or TRBD2 (5 bases each). Germline V CDR1 and CDR2: LGHNA, YNFKEQ. V was cut by 2 bases and J by 3 bases, with 14 bases left in between. The CDR3 consists of 15 residues. In DNA form, the CDR3 reads TGTGCCAGCAGCCAATACCGGGACCTCCGCTACGAGCAGTACTTC. Encoded protein: CASSQYRDLRYEQYF.

This clonotype was seen more than once but under ten times. The rearrangement joins TRBV6-5 to TRBJ1-2; D is unresolved. The CDR3 length is 14 residues. Per the germline V gene, CDR1 is MNHEY and CDR2 is SVGAGI. V was pared by 2 bases and J by 5 bases, with 12 bases between. The CDR3 region has the DNA TGTGCCAGCAGTTACCAGAGAGCAGATTATGGCTACACCTTC. Translation: CASSYQRADYGYTF.

In this sample, this clonotype turned up many times. The chain joins TRBV12-3 or TRBV12-4 to TRBJ1-6; D remains unclear. The V gene lost 3 bases and the J gene lost 10 bases, with 4 bases spanning the gap. The CDR3 extends over 11 amino acids. The CDR3, as DNA: TGTGCCAGCAGTTTGGAATCACCCCTCCACTTT. It translates to CASSLESPLHF.